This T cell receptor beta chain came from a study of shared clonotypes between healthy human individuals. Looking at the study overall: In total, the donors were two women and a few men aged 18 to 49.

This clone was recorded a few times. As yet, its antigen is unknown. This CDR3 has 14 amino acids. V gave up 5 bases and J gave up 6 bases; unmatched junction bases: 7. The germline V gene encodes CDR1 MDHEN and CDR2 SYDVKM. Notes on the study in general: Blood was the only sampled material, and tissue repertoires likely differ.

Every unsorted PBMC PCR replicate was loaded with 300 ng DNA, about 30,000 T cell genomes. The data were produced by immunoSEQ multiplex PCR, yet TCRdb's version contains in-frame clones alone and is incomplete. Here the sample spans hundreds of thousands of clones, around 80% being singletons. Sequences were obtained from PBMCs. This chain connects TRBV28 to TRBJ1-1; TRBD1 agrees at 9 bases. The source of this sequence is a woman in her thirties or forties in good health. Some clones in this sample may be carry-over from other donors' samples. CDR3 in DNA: TGTGCCAGCAGTCCTCCGGGACAGGGCTCTGAAGCTTTCTTT. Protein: CASSPPGQGSEAFF.